The 24 T cell receptor beta chains below come from one sample, sequenced in a study of T cell responses to AZD1222 COVID-19 vaccine. The data were produced by immunoSEQ multiplex PCR, yet TCRdb's version contains in-frame clones alone and is incomplete. This sample yields roughly 140,000 clones, of which around 93% are seen a single time; around 4.7% belongs to the top ten. The sequencing used peripheral blood, collected on day 0 of AZD1222 vaccination. The source is an adult in good health.

This chain joins TRBV5-1 and TRBJ2-5; D gene ambiguous. Germline loops: CDR1 SGHRS, CDR2 YFSETQ. This CDR3 has 11 amino acids. The ends were cut back, 4 bases at V and 2 bases at J, with 3 bases in the middle. CDR3 sequence (DNA): TGCGCCAGCAGCGAACAAGAGACCCAGTACTTC. It specifies CASSEQETQYF. Combining the CDR3 with reference TRBV5-1 and TRBJ2-5 gives the whole variable domain KAGVTQTPRYLIKTRGQQVTLSCSPISGHRSVSWYQQTPGQGLQFLFEYFSETQRNKGNFPGRFSGRQFSNSRSEMNVSTLELGDSALYLCASSEQETQYFGPGTRLLVL.

The chain combines TRBV6-5 with TRBJ2-2, with TRBD1 as a possible D gene (6 bases). This CDR3 has 14 residues. Trimming cost V 6 bases and J 8 bases, with 16 bases left between them. Per germline, CDR1 MNHEY and CDR2 SVGAGI. The CDR3 is CASSPADSRGELFF. CDR3 DNA: TGTGCCAGCAGCCCGGCGGACAGCAGGGGGGAGCTGTTTTTT.

The table lists this clone with a count of one. The chain recombines TRBV10-2 with TRBJ2-3; 7 bases map to TRBD1. The CDR3 runs 12 residues. Germline V lookup: CDR1 WSHSY, CDR2 SAAADI. The ends lost 10 bases at V and 1 base at J; junction bases unmatched: 2. The CDR3 bases are TGCGCCACCGGGACAGGCACAGATACGCAGTATTTT. Translated: CATGTGTDTQYF.

The V and J genes are TRBV5-1 and TRBJ1-6; D not certain. Germline loops: CDR1 SGHRS, CDR2 YFSETQ. CDR3 length: 14 residues. V dropped 5 bases and J dropped 3 bases, with 9 bases sitting between them. CDR3 sequence: CASRPPGYNSPLHF. DNA for the CDR3: TGCGCCAGCAGGCCCCCCGGCTATAATTCACCCCTCCACTTT.

This chain links TRBV2 with TRBJ1-2; D is uncertain. The CDR3 sequence is 12 residues long. The germline V and J ends were trimmed by 8 bases and 4 bases, with 11 bases remaining between them. Germline V gives CDR1 SNHLY, CDR2 FYNNEI. CDR3 sequence: CASLSQVYGYTF. As DNA, the CDR3 is TGTGCCAGCCTGTCCCAAGTCTATGGCTACACCTTC.

The chain has TRBV21-1 and TRBJ2-7. TRBV21-1 represents a pseudogene. The CDR3 loop spans 16 amino acids. The chain's CDR3 is CASSKERRSITYEQYF. CDR3 sequence (DNA): TGTGCCAGCAGCAAAGAAAGACGGTCAATTACCTACGAGCAGTACTTC.

This chain links TRBV18 with TRBJ2-2, with TRBD2 as a possible D gene (5 bases). Per the germline V gene, CDR1 is KGHSH and CDR2 is LQKENI. The V end was cut by 2 bases, the J end by 1 base, with 11 bases between. The CDR3 length is 16 residues. The CDR3 region has the DNA TGTGCCAGCTCACCAGTTTCCGGGAAGAACACCGGGGAGCTGTTTTTT. This sequence encodes CASSPVSGKNTGELFF. Using reference TRBV18 and TRBJ2-2 for the parts outside the CDR3, the full variable domain is NAGVMQNPRHLVRRRGQEARLRCSPMKGHSHVYWYRQLPEEGLKFMVYLQKENIIDESGMPKERFSAEFPKEGPSILRIQQVVRGDSAAYFCASSPVSGKNTGELFFGEGSRLTVL.

The chain uses TRBV7-2 and TRBJ2-7, with 14 positions matching TRBD2. The germline gives CDR1 SGHTA, CDR2 FQGNSA. Unmatched junction bases numbered 6, after V lost 1 base and J lost 7 bases. The CDR3 is 16 amino acids. The CDR3 DNA reads as TGTGCCAGCAGCTTAGAAGGGACTAGCGGGAGTCTAGAGCAGTACTTC. It specifies CASSLEGTSGSLEQYF.

The genes are TRBV2 and TRBJ1-6, with 10 bases that match TRBD1. This CDR3 is built from 15 residues. Germline V CDR1 and CDR2: SNHLY, FYNNEI. The V gene end was trimmed by 6 bases and the J gene end by 10 bases; junction bases not matched to a gene: 9. In DNA, the CDR3 is TGTGCCAGCAGCGGGACAGGGGCCGGGGGATCACCCCTCCACTTT. It specifies CASSGTGAGGSPLHF.

The chain uses TRBV5-6 and TRBJ2-3; D perhaps matches TRBD2 (5 bases). Trimming took 4 bases from V and 5 from J, leaving 14 bases between them. This CDR3 has 14 residues. CDR1 and CDR2 from the germline V gene are SGHDT and YYEEEE. The CDR3 spells CASSPGLRRDTQYF. CDR3 nucleotides: TGTGCCAGCAGCCCCGGACTCCGCAGAGATACGCAGTATTTT.

The chain has TRBV10-3 and TRBJ1-2; D call uncertain. Germline V CDR1 and CDR2: ENHRY, SYGVKD. V lost 7 bases and J lost 3, with 15 bases in between. The CDR3 loop spans 14 amino acids. The CDR3 coding sequence is TGTGCCATCAACTCAGAACTGGAGCACTATGGCTACACCTTC. It translates to CAINSELEHYGYTF.

This clone has only one observation. The rearrangement uses TRBV4-3 and TRBJ2-2; D not certain. This CDR3 is built from 16 residues. Trimming pared 4 bases from V and 2 bases from J, leaving 14 bases between. Germline V gene sequence: CDR1 LGHNA, CDR2 YSLEER. In nucleotides, the CDR3 is TGCGCCAGCAGCCTCGTATTACACGAAAACACCGGGGAGCTGTTTTTT. Encoded protein: CASSLVLHENTGELFF.

This clone was seen more than once but under ten times. The V and J genes are TRBV4-1 and TRBJ2-7; 9 bases match TRBD2. The CDR3 contains 16 residues. Germline trimming cut 2 bases from V and 3 bases from J; bases unmatched to any gene: 8. Per the germline V gene, CDR1 is MGHRA and CDR2 is YSYEKL. As DNA, the CDR3 is TGCGCCAGCAGCCAATTTATTCTAGCGGGGCTCTACGAGCAGTACTTC. Translated: CASSQFILAGLYEQYF.

The J gene is TRBJ2-3, the V gene TRBV10-2; no reliable D call. Trimming stripped 11 bases from V and 0 bases from J, with 15 bases between. CDR3 size: 14 residues. CDR1 and CDR2 (germline): WSHSY, SAAADI. The DNA for the CDR3 is TGCGCCTCTCGTCCAGGTTCTAGCACAGATACGCAGTATTTT. This encodes CASRPGSSTDTQYF.

The rearrangement joins TRBV4-1 to TRBJ1-6; D is unresolved. CDR1 MGHRA and CDR2 YSYEKL come from the germline V gene. The CDR3 has 15 residues. V gave up 4 bases and J gave up 8 bases, with 15 bases separating them. The CDR3 sequence: CASSRGRAQDSPLHF. The CDR3 region has the DNA TGCGCCAGCAGCCGTGGTAGAGCACAAGATTCACCCCTCCACTTT.

V and J are TRBV6-5 and TRBJ2-5, with 7 bases matching TRBD1. The junction had 9 bases not matched to a gene; V was cut back by 7 bases and J by 1 base. Germline V CDR1 and CDR2: MNHEY, SVGAGI. The CDR3 covers 15 residues. The CDR3 DNA reads TGTGCCAGCACGAATTTCGGGACAGCCCAAGAGACCCAGTACTTC. Amino acid sequence: CASTNFGTAQETQYF.

The rearrangement joins TRBV27 to TRBJ2-1; D may be TRBD2 (5 bases). The CDR3 length is 13 residues. With 6 bases removed from V and 5 bases from J, the gap between germline ends came to 11 bases. CDR1 and CDR2 (germline): MNHEY, SMNVEV (reference sequence). This chain's CDR3 is CASSRPRDNEQFF. The CDR3 region has the DNA TGTGCCAGCAGCCGCCCGAGGGACAATGAGCAGTTCTTC.

This clone has only one observation. The genes are TRBV7-7 and TRBJ2-7; 8 nucleotides line up with TRBD1. Germline CDR1 is SSHAT and CDR2 is FNYEAQ (reference sequence). V dropped 5 bases and J dropped 6; count of bases not matched to a gene: 9. CDR3 length: 14 residues. CDR3 in DNA: TGTGCCAGCAGCCCGGACAGGGCCTCTCTCGAGCAGTACTTC. Amino acid sequence: CASSPDRASLEQYF.

CDR3 DNA sequence: TGTGCCAGCAGTGAAAGACAGACCTACGAGCAGTACTTC. Amino acid sequence: CASSERQTYEQYF. This chain joins TRBV6-1 and TRBJ2-7; maybe TRBD1 (5 bases). Germline CDR1 is MNHNS and CDR2 is SASEGT. The CDR3 is 13 residues long. Trimming stripped 2 bases from V and 2 bases from J, with 7 bases between.

This chain links TRBV6-8 with TRBJ2-7, with 8 bases that match TRBD2. V lost 8 bases, J lost 7 bases, and 16 bases stayed unmatched. Germline values: CDR1 MNHGY, CDR2 SAAAGT. The CDR3 has 15 residues. CDR3 sequence (DNA): TGTGCCAGCTACGATAGCGGGATTCCCGCCTGGGAGCAGTACTTC. This codes for CASYDSGIPAWEQYF.

This chain links TRBV5-1 with TRBJ2-4; 8 bases align to TRBD1. Germline lookup yields CDR1 SGHRS and CDR2 YFSETQ. This CDR3 contains 14 residues. Losses at the gene ends were 4 bases for V and 6 bases for J; bases not matched to a gene: 6. The CDR3 region has the DNA TGCGCCAGCAGCCCGCAGGGGGCGGGAAACATTCAGTACTTC. Translation gives CASSPQGAGNIQYF.

This clone was counted a single time. This chain uses TRBV6-5 with TRBJ2-7; 7 nucleotides line up with TRBD1. Germline loops: CDR1 MNHEY, CDR2 SVGAGI. The CDR3 length is 13 residues. Trimming cost V 6 bases and J 5 bases; bases outside gene matches: 7. This CDR3 reads CASRDNRGDEQYF. The CDR3 coding sequence is TGTGCCAGCAGAGATAACAGGGGCGACGAGCAGTACTTC.

This chain connects TRBV7-2 to TRBJ1-5; D possibly corresponds to TRBD1 (6 bases). The CDR3 length is 15 residues. Germline V gives CDR1 SGHTA, CDR2 FQGNSA. V gave up 2 bases and J gave up 7 bases, with 15 bases separating them. In DNA, the CDR3 is TGTGCCAGCAGCTTATTTGTGGAAGGGGGGCAGCCCCAGCATTTT. Protein product: CASSLFVEGGQPQHF.

The rearrangement uses TRBV27 and TRBJ1-1; maybe TRBD1 (5 bases). This CDR3 has 13 amino acids. Germline CDR1 MNHEY, CDR2 SMNVEV (reference sequence). Trimming stripped 3 bases from V and 1 base from J, with 6 bases between. The DNA for the CDR3 is TGTGCCAGCAGTTTCCAGGGGAACACTGAAGCTTTCTTT. This translates into CASSFQGNTEAFF.